The 16 T cell receptor beta chains listed next were all sequenced from one sample in a study of T cells in Graves' hyperthyroidism and ophthalmopathy. The investigators amplified TCR beta CDR3 regions from RNA transcripts. An initial round of RT-PCR targeting the TCR CDR3 relied on the HTBI primer set. TCRdb used MiXCR to reprocess the multiplex PCR reads, holding one entry per CDR3 protein. The data show 370,000 or so distinct CDR3 sequences, with 15% to 19% seen just once and about a quarter held by the top ten. The specimen sequenced was blood. The source of these receptors is a young woman with Graves' hyperthyroidism that later progressed to Graves' ophthalmopathy.

This clonotype was picked up a small number of times. The chain links TRBV27 to TRBJ1-1; D remains unclear. The V end lost 0 bases, the J end lost 0 bases, and 11 bases lay between the germline ends. Germline V gives CDR1 MNHEY, CDR2 SMNVEV (reference sequence). This CDR3 contains 16 residues. In DNA, the CDR3 is TGTGCCAGCAGTTTATCGTGGGATTTAATGAACACTGAAGCTTTCTTT. Encoded protein: CASSLSWDLMNTEAFF.

Ten or more counts support this clonotype. The chain is built from TRBV20-1 and TRBJ2-7; D is ambiguous. The CDR3 runs to 14 residues. Germline values: CDR1 DFQATT, CDR2 SNEGSKA (reference sequence). V was shortened by 6 bases and J by 0 bases, with 15 bases between the two germline ends. This CDR3 reads CSASPRFHSYEQYF. For the CDR3, the DNA is TGCAGTGCCTCACCTCGGTTTCACTCCTACGAGCAGTACTTC.

This chain connects TRBV15 to TRBJ2-1; D unclear. The V end was cut by 1 base, the J end by 7 bases, with 11 bases between. Looked up from germline, CDR1 is LNHNV and CDR2 is YYDKDF (reference sequence). The CDR3 sequence is 14 residues long. The CDR3 region is CATSRARRGNEQFF. CDR3 nucleotide sequence: TGTGCCACCAGCAGAGCTAGGCGTGGTAATGAGCAGTTCTTC.

There are many counts of this clonotype. The gene calls are TRBV28 and TRBJ1-1; D unclear. CDR3 length: 17 residues. Germline V CDR1 and CDR2: MDHEN, SYDVKM. The germline V and J ends were trimmed by 1 base and 4 bases, with 19 bases remaining between them. The CDR3: CASSLFIHLGGGTEAFF. The CDR3 region has the DNA TGTGCCAGCAGTTTATTTATCCACCTTGGAGGTGGCACTGAAGCTTTCTTT. The full variable domain, rest sourced from reference TRBV28 and TRBJ1-1, is DVKVTQSSRYLVKRTGEKVFLECVQDMDHENMFWYRQDPGLGLRLIYFSYDVKMKEKGDIPEGYSVSREKKERFSLILESASTNQTSMYLCASSLFIHLGGGTEAFFGQGTRLTVV.

This clonotype was detected a few times. This chain joins TRBV20-1 and TRBJ2-7; 8 bases line up with TRBD1. There are 14 residues in the CDR3. The J segment lost 1 base and the V segment lost 3 bases, leaving 5 bases of the junction unmatched. Germline assignment: CDR1 DFQATT and CDR2 SNEGSKA (reference sequence). DNA for the CDR3: TGCAGTGCTAGCGGACAGGGAGGATCCTACGAGCAGTACTTC. It is translated as CSASGQGGSYEQYF.

In this sample, this clonotype turned up many times. This rearrangement joins TRBV4-1 to TRBJ1-1; D is uncertain. The germline V and J ends were trimmed by 0 bases and 8 bases, with 10 bases remaining between them. Germline CDR1 MGHRA, CDR2 YSYEKL. This CDR3 has 13 amino acids. In nucleotides, the CDR3 is TGCGCCAGCAGCCAAGAGCAAGGCCTGGAAGCTTTCTTT. Protein sequence: CASSQEQGLEAFF.

The sample holds many counts of this clonotype. This sequence joins TRBV28 and TRBJ2-1; 8 bases align to TRBD1. CDR3 length: 15 amino acids. Germline V gene sequence: CDR1 MDHEN, CDR2 SYDVKM. V gave up 3 bases and J gave up 7 bases; unmatched junction bases: 8. CDR3 coding DNA: TGTGCCAGCAGTTTTCAGCAGGGGGCCGGGAATGAGCAGTTCTTC. Translating it yields CASSFQQGAGNEQFF.

At least ten counts were recorded for this clonotype. The chain joins TRBV12-3 or TRBV12-4 to TRBJ2-7; 9 bases are a match to TRBD1. The CDR3 contains 15 residues. The junction had 7 bases not matched to a gene; V was cut back by 4 bases and J by 3 bases. The CDR3 sequence: CASSSLRDRDYEQYF. The CDR3 bases are TGTGCCAGCAGTTCCCTGAGGGACAGGGACTACGAGCAGTACTTC.

DNA for the CDR3: TGTGCCAGTAGTATTTATCTAGCGGGTAATGAGCAGTTCTTC. Its protein is CASSIYLAGNEQFF. The genes are TRBV19 and TRBJ2-1, with 8 positions matching TRBD2. J gave up 7 bases and V 3 bases, and 5 bases lay outside the gene matches. The germline V gene has CDR1 LNHDA and CDR2 SQIVND (reference sequence). The CDR3 contains 14 residues. The whole variable domain, remainder taken from reference TRBV19 and TRBJ2-1, is DGGITQSPKYLFRKEGQNVTLSCEQNLNHDAMYWYRQDPGQGLRLIYYSQIVNDFQKGDIAEGYSVSREKKESFPLTVTSAQKNPTAFYLCASSIYLAGNEQFFGPGTRLTVL.

The rearrangement uses TRBV28 and TRBJ2-7; TRBD2 agrees at 10 bases. The CDR3 consists of 17 residues. V trimming: 5 bases; J trimming: 3 bases; junction bases outside the gene matches: 13. Germline-derived CDR1 and CDR2 are MDHEN and SYDVKM. The CDR3 reads CASSGQTGTSVVYEQYF. The CDR3 region has the DNA TGTGCCAGCAGTGGGCAGACCGGGACTAGCGTAGTCTACGAGCAGTACTTC.

The sample holds many counts of this clonotype. This chain joins TRBV29-1 and TRBJ2-3; D is unresolved. Looked up from germline, CDR1 is SQVTM and CDR2 is ANQGSEA. V dropped 8 bases and J dropped 4 bases, with 13 bases sitting between them. The CDR3 has 12 residues. DNA for the CDR3: TGCAGCACTGGAATGAGAGCAGATACGCAGTATTTT. This sequence encodes CSTGMRADTQYF.

The chain is built from TRBV5-6 and TRBJ1-1; TRBD1 aligns across 10 bases. In germline, CDR1 is SGHDT, CDR2 YYEEEE. This CDR3 spans 14 amino acids. V dropped 3 bases and J dropped 7; count of bases not matched to a gene: 6. The CDR3, as DNA: TGTGCCAGCAGCTCCGGGACAGGGGCGGATGAAGCTTTCTTT. This translates into CASSSGTGADEAFF.

Many counts were recorded for this clonotype. The chain uses TRBV5-1 and TRBJ1-1; D ambiguous. Trimming took 0 bases from V and 5 from J, leaving 14 bases between them. CDR1 and CDR2 from the germline V gene are SGHRS and YFSETQ. There are 15 residues in the CDR3. The chain's CDR3 is CASSLGAAAGTEAFF. CDR3 sequence (DNA): TGCGCCAGCAGCTTGGGTGCGGCGGCTGGGACTGAAGCTTTCTTT.

The chain recombines TRBV28 with TRBJ2-5, with D unclear. CDR1 and CDR2 (germline): MDHEN, SYDVKM. Trimming took 4 bases from V and 5 from J, leaving 2 bases between them. CDR3 length equals 10 residues. The CDR3 nucleotides read TGTGCCAGCAGTTATGAGACCCAGTACTTC. It translates to CASSYETQYF. Combining the CDR3 with reference TRBV28 and TRBJ2-5 gives the whole variable domain DVKVTQSSRYLVKRTGEKVFLECVQDMDHENMFWYRQDPGLGLRLIYFSYDVKMKEKGDIPEGYSVSREKKERFSLILESASTNQTSMYLCASSYETQYFGPGTRLLVL.

The rearrangement links TRBV11-1 to TRBJ2-1; 14 bases are a match to TRBD2. V shed 5 bases, J shed 6 bases, and the junction held 6 bases outside the gene matches. CDR3 length: 16 amino acids. CDR1 and CDR2 from the germline V gene are SGHAT and FQDESV (reference sequence). As DNA, the CDR3 is TGTGCCAGCAGCCTTCGGACTAGCGGGAGGTTCAATGAGCAGTTCTTC. It codes for CASSLRTSGRFNEQFF.

This clonotype was seen ten or more times. The chain couples TRBV28 to TRBJ1-2; a weak D match, TRBD1 (5 bases). CDR3 length: 14 amino acids. The V end was cut by 7 bases, the J end by 0 bases, with 12 bases between. Per germline, CDR1 MDHEN and CDR2 SYDVKM. The CDR3 is CASTRQNSNYGYTF. In DNA, the CDR3 is TGTGCCAGCACTCGACAGAACTCTAACTATGGCTACACCTTC.